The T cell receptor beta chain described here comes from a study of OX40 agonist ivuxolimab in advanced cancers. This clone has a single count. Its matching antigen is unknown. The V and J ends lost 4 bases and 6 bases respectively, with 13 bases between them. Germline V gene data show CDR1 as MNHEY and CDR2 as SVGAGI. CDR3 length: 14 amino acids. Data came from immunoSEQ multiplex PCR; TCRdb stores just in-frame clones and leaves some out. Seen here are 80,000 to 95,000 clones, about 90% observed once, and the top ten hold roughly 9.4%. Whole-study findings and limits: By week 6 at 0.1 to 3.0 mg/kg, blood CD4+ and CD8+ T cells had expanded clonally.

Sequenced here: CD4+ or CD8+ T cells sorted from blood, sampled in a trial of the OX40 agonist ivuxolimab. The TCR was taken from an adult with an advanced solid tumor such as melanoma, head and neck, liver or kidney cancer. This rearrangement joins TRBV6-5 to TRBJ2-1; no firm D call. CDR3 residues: CASSSRGLGNEQFF. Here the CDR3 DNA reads TGTGCCAGCAGTTCCCGTGGGTTGGGCAATGAGCAGTTCTTC.